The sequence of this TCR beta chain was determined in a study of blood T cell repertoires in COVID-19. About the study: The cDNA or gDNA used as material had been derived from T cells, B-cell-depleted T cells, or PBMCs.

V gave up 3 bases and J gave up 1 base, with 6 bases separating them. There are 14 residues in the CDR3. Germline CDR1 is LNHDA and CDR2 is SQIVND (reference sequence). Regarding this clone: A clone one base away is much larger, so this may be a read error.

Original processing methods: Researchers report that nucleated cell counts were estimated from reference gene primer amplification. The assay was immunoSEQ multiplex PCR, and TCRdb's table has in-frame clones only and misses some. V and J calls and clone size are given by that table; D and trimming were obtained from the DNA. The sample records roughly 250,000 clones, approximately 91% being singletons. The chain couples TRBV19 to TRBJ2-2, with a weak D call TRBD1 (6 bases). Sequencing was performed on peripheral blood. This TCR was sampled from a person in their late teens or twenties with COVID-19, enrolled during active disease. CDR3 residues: CASSMGQNTGELFF. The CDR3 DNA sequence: TGTGCCAGTAGTATGGGACAGAACACCGGGGAGCTGTTTTTT. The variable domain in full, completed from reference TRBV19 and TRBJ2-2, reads DGGITQSPKYLFRKEGQNVTLSCEQNLNHDAMYWYRQDPGQGLRLIYYSQIVNDFQKGDIAEGYSVSREKKESFPLTVTSAQKNPTAFYLCASSMGQNTGELFFGEGSRLTVL.